These 26 T cell receptor beta chains share one sample of origin, sequenced in a study of shared clonotypes between healthy human individuals. TCRdb's copy holds only in-frame clones and misses some; the assay was immunoSEQ multiplex PCR. This sample has about 1.1 million clones, with about four fifths found just once. The source material was memory CD4+ T cells from PBMCs. Subset noted: CD45RA-negative fraction. The source of these receptors is a man aged 18 to 30 in good health. Some clones in this sample may be carry-over from other donors' samples.

The chain is built from TRBV6-5 and TRBJ1-3, with D hard to call. Trimming removed 6 bases from V and 0 bases from J, with 12 bases in between. Germline V gives CDR1 MNHEY, CDR2 SVGAGI. The CDR3 is 15 residues long. The CDR3 region has the DNA TGTGCCAGCAGGCTACGCGCAAGCTCTGGAAACACCATATATTTT. This gives the protein CASRLRASSGNTIYF.

The chain is built from TRBV11-2 and TRBJ1-1; D is ambiguous. The CDR3 has 12 residues. CDR1 is SGHAT, CDR2 FQNNGV, per germline. V was clipped by 5 bases and J by 6 bases, with 10 bases between them. CDR3 protein: CASSNPWAEAFF. As DNA, the CDR3 is TGTGCCAGCAGCAACCCCTGGGCTGAAGCTTTCTTT. The full variable domain, rest sourced from reference TRBV11-2 and TRBJ1-1, is EAGVAQSPRYKIIEKRQSVAFWCNPISGHATLYWYQQILGQGPKLLIQFQNNGVVDDSQLPKDRFSAERLKGVDSTLKIQPAKLEDSAVYLCASSNPWAEAFFGQGTRLTVV.

The chain is built from TRBV6-1 and TRBJ2-1; no definite D call. The V end was cut by 6 bases, the J end by 2 bases, with 14 bases between. In germline, CDR1 is MNHNS, CDR2 SASEGT. There are 15 residues in the CDR3. This chain's CDR3 is CASRVIGVAYNEQFF. Written as DNA, the CDR3 is TGTGCCAGCAGAGTGATTGGGGTAGCCTACAATGAGCAGTTCTTC.

V usage is TRBV5-1 and J usage is TRBJ2-1; 12 bases agree with TRBD2. V lost 4 bases, J lost 0 bases, and 11 bases stayed unmatched. This CDR3 comprises 19 residues. CDR1 is SGHRS, CDR2 YFSETQ, per germline. The CDR3, as DNA: TGCGCCAGCAGCCACTCGACTAGCGGGAGTGGGATCTCCTACAATGAGCAGTTCTTC. Its translation: CASSHSTSGSGISYNEQFF.

This clone was detected once. This sequence joins TRBV5-1 and TRBJ2-1; TRBD2 matches 7 bases. CDR1 is SGHRS, CDR2 YFSETQ, per germline. The CDR3 contains 16 residues. With 6 bases clipped from V and 5 bases from J, the junction kept 14 bases outside the gene matches. The CDR3 nucleotides are TGCGCCAGCAAGGTGGGAAAACTAGCGCAAGACAATGAGCAGTTCTTC. It translates to CASKVGKLAQDNEQFF.

This clone has at least ten counts. V is TRBV28 and J is TRBJ2-3; possible D gene TRBD2, 6 bases. The CDR3 contains 14 residues. The germline V gene encodes CDR1 MDHEN and CDR2 SYDVKM. V lost 6 bases to trimming and J lost 3 bases, with 13 bases between them. The CDR3 here is CASSSLGGTDTQYF. The DNA of the CDR3 is TGTGCCAGCAGCTCTCTGGGGGGTACAGATACGCAGTATTTT.

The chain links TRBV28 to TRBJ2-7; TRBD1 matches 9 bases. The CDR3 has 15 residues. Germline-derived CDR1 and CDR2 are MDHEN and SYDVKM. Trimming removed 5 bases from V and 3 bases from J; junction bases left unmatched: 8. Here the CDR3 reads CASSTPGQGRYEQYF. In DNA form, the CDR3 reads TGTGCCAGCAGTACTCCGGGACAGGGTCGCTACGAGCAGTACTTC.

The chain joins TRBV27 to TRBJ2-4; 7 bases are a match to TRBD2. This CDR3 spans 15 amino acids. Germline V lookup: CDR1 MNHEY, CDR2 SMNVEV (reference sequence). With 5 bases clipped from V and 8 bases from J, the junction kept 12 bases outside the gene matches. The CDR3 DNA is TGTGCCAGCAGTGCCCGGGGCGGGGGAGAAGACATTCAGTACTTC. The encoded protein is CASSARGGGEDIQYF.

The V gene is TRBV28, the J gene TRBJ1-1, with D possibly being TRBD1 (5 bases). CDR3 length: 16 amino acids. Germline loops: CDR1 MDHEN, CDR2 SYDVKM. V dropped 3 bases and J dropped 5 bases, with 19 bases sitting between them. CDR3 sequence: CASSLLPGQGHTEAFF. DNA for the CDR3: TGTGCCAGCAGTTTGCTACCAGGGCAGGGTCATACTGAAGCTTTCTTT.

Notes on this clone: This clone may be a read error of a much larger clone one base away. The chain links TRBV11-2 to TRBJ2-7; 12 positions agree with TRBD2. Germline CDR1 SGHAT, CDR2 FQNNGV. The CDR3 has 15 residues. V shed 4 bases and J 0 bases; nucleotides not matched to a gene: 1. The CDR3 reads CASSSTSGSSYEQYF. The CDR3 DNA follows: TGTGCCAGCAGCTCGACTAGCGGGAGCTCCTACGAGCAGTACTTC.

The V gene is TRBV10-1, the J gene TRBJ1-2; a weak D match, TRBD1 (5 bases). Germline assignment: CDR1 WNHNN and CDR2 SYGVQD (reference sequence). Trimming left V 5 bases short and J 8 bases short, with 21 bases between. This CDR3 has 15 amino acids. CDR3 bases: TGCGCCAGCAGTTCAACCGGGGGGGAGGTTGAGGGCTACACCTTC. Amino acid sequence: CASSSTGGEVEGYTF.

J is TRBJ1-2 and V is TRBV19, with a possible D match to TRBD1 (6 bases). The germline V gene has CDR1 LNHDA and CDR2 SQIVND (reference sequence). The CDR3 runs to 16 residues. Trimming shortened V by 5 bases and J by 7 bases, and 23 bases separated the two germline ends. This chain's CDR3 is CASSLQTTGRRGGYTF. The CDR3 DNA reads as TGTGCCAGTAGTCTTCAAACGACAGGCCGCCGTGGTGGCTACACCTTC.

This rearrangement joins TRBV5-8 to TRBJ1-2, with TRBD1 matching over 7 bases. The V gene's germline CDR1 is SGHTS and CDR2 YDEGEE. The CDR3 length is 14 residues. V gave up 4 bases and J gave up 3 bases; unmatched junction bases: 6. The chain's CDR3 is CASSPGTVYYGYTF. DNA of the CDR3: TGTGCCAGCAGCCCAGGGACAGTCTACTATGGCTACACCTTC.

This chain links TRBV5-1 with TRBJ2-1, with D perhaps TRBD1 or TRBD2 (6 bases each). Germline V gene data show CDR1 as SGHRS and CDR2 as YFSETQ. The CDR3 spans 16 residues. With 9 bases removed from V and 3 bases from J, the gap between germline ends came to 22 bases. This CDR3 is CANHQTRGEYYNEQFF. CDR3 nucleotides: TGCGCCAACCATCAGACGAGGGGGGAGTACTACAATGAGCAGTTCTTC.

This clone was seen just once. The chain carries TRBV5-1 and TRBJ2-2; no clear D gene. Trimming shortened V by 0 bases and J by 6 bases, and 12 bases separated the two germline ends. CDR3 length: 15 amino acids. Germline V gene lookup returns CDR1 SGHRS and CDR2 YFSETQ. The DNA of the CDR3 is TGCGCCAGCAGCTTGGTCCCGTCTGCCGCCGGGGAGCTGTTTTTT. Encoded protein: CASSLVPSAAGELFF.

This clone was observed once. The chain recombines TRBV30 with TRBJ1-6; D is undetermined. Germline CDR1 GTSNPN, CDR2 SVGIG (reference sequence). V was cut by 4 bases and J by 8 bases, with 12 bases left in between. CDR3 length equals 13 residues. The CDR3 region is CAWNRQAHSPLHF. CDR3 DNA: TGTGCCTGGAACCGACAAGCCCATTCACCCCTCCACTTT.

The J gene is TRBJ2-1, the V gene TRBV19; D is tentatively TRBD1 or TRBD2 (8 bases each). The CDR3 length is 16 residues. CDR1 LNHDA and CDR2 SQIVND come from the germline V gene (reference sequence). The V gene lost 5 bases and the J gene lost 2 bases, with 16 bases spanning the gap. The CDR3 loop is CASSSGGGRPYNEQFF. DNA for the CDR3: TGTGCCAGTAGTTCAGGGGGCGGGAGGCCCTACAATGAGCAGTTCTTC.

The rearrangement links TRBV4-3 to TRBJ1-2; no clear D. The germline V gene has CDR1 LGHNA and CDR2 YSLEER. V lost 0 bases and J lost 7, with 21 bases in between. The CDR3 is 17 residues long. Written as DNA, the CDR3 is TGCGCCAGCAGCCAAGATACTGCGGCGGCGAGCCGGGGTGGCTACACCTTC. Amino acids: CASSQDTAAASRGGYTF.

V and J are TRBV7-9 and TRBJ2-7, with a weak D call TRBD2 (5 bases). The germline CDR1 and CDR2 sequences are SEHNR and FQNEAQ (reference sequence). The CDR3 sequence is 14 residues long. Trimming took off 3 bases at V and 6 bases at J, with 15 bases between the two ends. The CDR3 loop reads CASSFGSLVGEQYF. The CDR3 DNA reads TGTGCCAGCAGCTTTGGGTCACTAGTAGGCGAGCAGTACTTC.

This rearrangement joins TRBV5-1 to TRBJ2-3; D perhaps matches TRBD2 (6 bases). The CDR3 runs 18 residues. With 0 bases removed from V and 0 bases from J, the gap between germline ends came to 17 bases. Germline V gene sequence: CDR1 SGHRS, CDR2 YFSETQ. This CDR3 is CASSLAGPRGTSTDTQYF. Written as DNA, the CDR3 is TGCGCCAGCAGCTTGGCCGGACCCCGAGGGACTAGCACAGATACGCAGTATTTT.

The J gene is TRBJ2-1, the V gene TRBV7-3, with 9 bases that match TRBD2. The CDR3 extends over 16 amino acids. The germline CDR1 and CDR2 sequences are SGHTA and FQGTGA. The J segment lost 5 bases and the V segment lost 6 bases, leaving 11 bases of the junction unmatched. DNA of the CDR3: TGTGCCAGCAGGCCGTCGCGGGAGGGCCTTAACAATGAGCAGTTCTTC. It translates to CASRPSREGLNNEQFF.

A remark on this clone: Its ends do not fully match the called genes, so a read error is possible. The chain recombines TRBV30 with TRBJ1-5, with 7 bases identical to TRBD1. The CDR3 runs 15 residues. Germline values: CDR1 GTSNPN, CDR2 SVGIG (reference sequence). CDR3 sequence (DNA): TGTGCCTGGAGTGTACTATCAGGGGGGGACCAGCCCCAGCACTTT. Translated, it gives CAWSVLSGGDQPQHF.

This clone showed up just a few times. Other DNA sequences in the same sample also yield this CDR3. This chain joins TRBV13 and TRBJ2-2; D unclear. Per the germline V gene, CDR1 is PRHDT and CDR2 is FYEKMQ (reference sequence). The CDR3 runs to 12 residues. The V gene lost 2 bases and the J gene lost 7 bases, with 5 bases spanning the gap. In DNA form, the CDR3 reads TGTGCCAGCAGCTTATCGGGCGGGGAGCTGTTTTTT. Protein sequence: CASSLSGGELFF.

Here the CDR3 reads CSVEIGQGIYEQYF. CDR3 in DNA: TGCAGCGTTGAAATTGGTCAAGGTATTTACGAGCAGTACTTC. The chain couples TRBV29-1 to TRBJ2-7; D call uncertain. Germline CDR1 reads SQVTM; CDR2 reads ANQGSEA. CDR3 length: 14 amino acids. The V gene lost 2 bases and the J gene lost 4 bases, with 15 bases spanning the gap.

The rearrangement uses TRBV28 and TRBJ1-1; 8 nucleotides align to TRBD1. From germline, CDR1 is MDHEN and CDR2 SYDVKM. Unmatched junction bases numbered 7, after V lost 6 bases and J lost 1 base. The CDR3 extends over 15 amino acids. CDR3 loop: CASSAIGTGNTEAFF. As DNA, the CDR3 is TGTGCCAGCAGCGCCATTGGGACAGGGAACACTGAAGCTTTCTTT.

The rearrangement uses TRBV19 and TRBJ2-4; 12 bases fit TRBD2. V shed 4 bases, J shed 16 bases, and the junction held 17 bases outside the gene matches. Germline V CDR1 and CDR2: LNHDA, SQIVND (reference sequence). This CDR3 is built from 16 residues. CDR3 amino acids: CASSRRLAGVRASPYF. In DNA, the CDR3 is TGTGCCAGTAGTAGAAGACTAGCGGGAGTTCGGGCATCCCCCTACTTC.